These T cell receptor beta chains were read from a single sample in a study of cytomegalovirus exposure and HLA in healthy donors. TCRdb keeps only in-frame clones here, not all; method: immunoSEQ multiplex PCR. The sample contains some 140,000 clones, 75% to 90% of which appear only once. Sequenced sample: PBMCs. These receptors all come from a woman aged 25 to 39 in good health and CMV-seropositive. CDR3s include the opening cysteine and the closing phenylalanine or tryptophan. Fields, in order: V gene, D gene, clone size, J gene, CDR3 protein, CDR3 DNA. D genes are given only for firm matches. Clone size is shown for a subset of rows, as once, few, many or a class of expanded clone.

TRBV5-1,.,.,TRBJ2-3,CASSLQATPTTDTQYF,TGCGCCAGCAGCTTGCAGGCAACCCCTACCACAGATACGCAGTATTTT
TRBV7-9,TRBD1,.,TRBJ1-2,CASSLPQGIGGYTF,TGTGCCAGCAGCTTACCACAGGGGATCGGCGGCTACACCTTC
TRBV28,.,.,TRBJ2-7,CASSFGGDSRAEQYF,TGTGCCAGCAGTTTTGGAGGAGACTCTAGGGCCGAGCAGTACTTC
TRBV5-6,.,.,TRBJ1-1,CASSLVPVGEAFF,TGTGCCAGCAGCTTGGTCCCGGTGGGCGAAGCTTTCTTT
TRBV7-2,TRBD1,.,TRBJ1-2,CASSLAGQGVGYTF,TGTGCCAGCAGCTTAGCGGGACAGGGGGTTGGCTACACCTTC
TRBV6-5,.,.,TRBJ1-1,CASGQGEAFF,TGTGCCAGCGGACAAGGTGAAGCTTTCTTT
TRBV7-8,.,.,TRBJ1-4,CASAPPSVTSTNEKLFF,TGTGCCAGCGCTCCTCCAAGCGTAACCTCAACTAATGAAAAACTGTTTTTT
TRBV9,.,few,TRBJ2-3,CASSGRGATDTQYF,TGTGCCAGCAGCGGCCGGGGGGCCACAGATACGCAGTATTTT
TRBV2,.,.,TRBJ1-2,CASSEDRSYGYTF,TGTGCCAGCAGTGAAGACAGGTCCTATGGCTACACCTTC
TRBV28,.,once,TRBJ1-3,CASSLLSGNTIYF,TGTGCCAGCAGTTTACTCTCTGGAAACACCATATATTTT
TRBV14,TRBD2,.,TRBJ2-1,CASSQEGLSGGYNEQFF,TGTGCCAGCAGCCAAGAAGGTCTCAGCGGGGGGTACAATGAGCAGTTCTTC
TRBV5-1,.,.,TRBJ2-3,CASSLQGTSTDTQYF,TGCGCCAGCAGCTTGCAGGGGACGAGCACAGATACGCAGTATTTT
TRBV18,.,.,TRBJ2-7,CASSPSKTSYEQYF,TGTGCCAGCTCACCAAGTAAGACTTCCTACGAGCAGTACTTC
TRBV2,TRBD1,.,TRBJ1-1,CASRNTGADTEAFF,TGTGCCAGCAGGAATACAGGGGCCGACACTGAAGCTTTCTTT
TRBV2,TRBD1,.,TRBJ1-1,CASRVGQGYMNTEAFF,TGTGCCAGCAGGGTCGGACAGGGATACATGAACACTGAAGCTTTCTTT
TRBV5-1,.,.,TRBJ1-2,CASSLPGSSLRYTF,TGCGCCAGCAGCCTTCCGGGATCCTCTCTTCGCTACACCTTC
TRBV28,TRBD2,.,TRBJ2-1,CASSNRLAGAFWEQFF,TGTGCCAGCAGTAACCGACTAGCGGGGGCCTTCTGGGAGCAGTTCTTC
TRBV19,.,.,TRBJ1-1,CASSMNREAFF,TGTGCCAGTAGTATGAACAGGGAAGCTTTCTTT
TRBV9,.,.,TRBJ1-5,CASSVSLGGPQHF,TGTGCCAGCAGCGTATCGCTGGGAGGCCCCCAGCATTTT
TRBV6-1,TRBD2,.,TRBJ2-2,CASRLAGTTGELFF,TGTGCCAGCAGACTAGCGGGTACCACCGGGGAGCTGTTTTTT
TRBV29-1,.,.,TRBJ1-2,CSVPGGIGTFYGYTF,TGCAGCGTGCCCGGGGGGATAGGGACTTTTTATGGCTACACCTTC
TRBV28,.,.,TRBJ1-5,CASSSRVFVQHF,TGTGCCAGCAGTTCCAGGGTCTTCGTCCAGCATTTT
TRBV19,.,.,TRBJ2-7,CASSSTGHHEQYF,TGTGCCAGTAGCTCGACAGGTCACCACGAGCAGTACTTC
TRBV5-1,.,.,TRBJ2-5,CASSLGGGETQYF,TGCGCCAGCAGCTTGGGAGGGGGAGAGACCCAGTACTTC
TRBV4-1,.,once,TRBJ1-2,CASSPLKGASSYGYTF,TGCGCCAGCAGCCCTTTAAAAGGGGCCAGCTCCTATGGCTACACCTTC
TRBV7-6,TRBD1,.,TRBJ2-2,CASSLGTGNTGELFF,TGTGCCAGCAGCTTAGGGACAGGGAATACCGGGGAGCTGTTTTTT
TRBV7-3,TRBD1,.,TRBJ1-1,CASSPGVVPGGEAFF,TGTGCCAGCAGCCCCGGGGTGGTACCAGGGGGTGAAGCTTTCTTT
TRBV2,TRBD2,.,TRBJ2-5,CARRLAGEETQYF,TGTGCCAGAAGACTAGCGGGGGAAGAGACCCAGTACTTC
TRBV27,.,.,TRBJ2-1,CASSPSLAFYNEQFF,TGTGCCAGCAGCCCTAGTCTAGCGTTCTACAATGAGCAGTTCTTC
TRBV28,TRBD1,.,TRBJ2-7,CASSPYLRGQGSYEQYF,TGTGCCAGCAGTCCTTACCTCCGAGGACAGGGTTCCTACGAGCAGTACTTC
TRBV27,.,.,TRBJ1-5,CASSNGGVWPQHF,TGTGCCAGCAGCAACGGGGGGGTTTGGCCCCAGCATTTT
TRBV11-2,.,.,TRBJ1-4,CASSFTGEKLFF,TGTGCCAGCAGCTTTACGGGGGAAAAACTGTTTTTT
TRBV7-9,TRBD2,once,TRBJ2-1,CASSSTGAAGGEQFF,TGTGCCAGCAGCTCGACAGGTGCCGCGGGGGGCGAGCAGTTCTTC
TRBV4-2,.,.,TRBJ2-3,CASSQERSGGPDTQYF,TGTGCCAGCAGCCAAGAGAGGTCGGGCGGGCCAGATACGCAGTATTTT
TRBV6-6,TRBD1,.,TRBJ1-6,CASSLGQGVYSPLHF,TGTGCCAGCAGTTTGGGACAGGGTGTGTATTCACCCCTCCACTTT
TRBV7-3,TRBD1,.,TRBJ1-1,CASSPGTAYTEAFF,TGTGCCAGCAGCCCCGGGACAGCATACACTGAAGCTTTCTTT
TRBV6-1,.,.,TRBJ2-1,CALGEGEVDEQFF,TGTGCCCTCGGGGAGGGGGAGGTCGATGAGCAGTTCTTC
TRBV21-1,.,.,TRBJ1-5,CASSKAWTGGQPQHF,TGTGCCAGCAGCAAAGCGTGGACGGGAGGGCAGCCCCAGCATTTT
TRBV10-3,.,.,TRBJ1-2,CAISRTEEAGYTF,TGTGCCATCAGTCGGACAGAGGAGGCTGGCTACACCTTC
TRBV19,TRBD2,.,TRBJ2-3,CASSSAGLTGTDTQYF,TGTGCCAGTAGTAGCGCGGGACTAACTGGCACAGATACGCAGTATTTT
TRBV5-1,.,.,TRBJ2-7,CASSLSQPTYEQYF,TGCGCCAGCAGCTTGTCACAGCCCACCTACGAGCAGTACTTC
TRBV5-1,.,.,TRBJ1-3,CASSLVGAVTGNTIYF,TGCGCCAGCAGCTTGGTGGGGGCCGTGACTGGAAACACCATATATTTT
TRBV29-1,TRBD2,.,TRBJ2-3,CSAAGTSGGTDTQYF,TGCAGCGCTGCTGGGACTAGCGGGGGAACAGATACGCAGTATTTT
TRBV5-4,TRBD2,.,TRBJ2-5,CASSDRGGGETQYF,TGTGCCAGCAGCGATCGGGGGGGCGGAGAGACCCAGTACTTC
TRBV19,TRBD1,.,TRBJ2-3,CASRTGGASTDTQYF,TGTGCCAGTAGGACAGGGGGCGCGAGCACAGATACGCAGTATTTT
TRBV11-3,TRBD2,.,TRBJ2-1,CASSRQGSGRVNNEQFF,TGTGCCAGCAGTCGGCAGGGAAGCGGGAGGGTCAACAATGAGCAGTTCTTC
TRBV6-6,.,.,TRBJ2-5,CASSYWREETQYF,TGTGCCAGCAGTTACTGGAGGGAGGAGACCCAGTACTTC
TRBV2,.,.,TRBJ2-2,CASRLNTGELFF,TGTGCCAGCCGACTGAACACCGGGGAGCTGTTTTTT
TRBV5-1,.,once,TRBJ2-5,CASRTGLPQETQYF,TGCGCCAGCAGAACTGGACTTCCACAAGAGACCCAGTACTTC
TRBV2,.,.,TRBJ1-1,CASKDRGGVNTEAFF,TGTGCCAGCAAAGACCGGGGAGGGGTGAACACTGAAGCTTTCTTT
TRBV18,.,.,TRBJ2-5,CASSLGLEETQYF,TGTGCCAGCTCACTAGGACTGGAAGAGACCCAGTACTTC
TRBV7-2,.,.,TRBJ2-2,CASSLGGGQFF,TGTGCCAGCAGCTTAGGGGGGGGGCAGTTTTTT
TRBV23-1,.,.,TRBJ1-4,CASSQVRRQGEKLFF,TGCGCCAGCAGTCAAGTAAGGAGGCAGGGGGAAAAACTGTTTTTT
TRBV27,.,.,TRBJ2-3,CASRPTPLVMQYF,TGTGCCAGCCGCCCTACGCCACTAGTTATGCAGTATTTT
TRBV30,.,.,TRBJ1-5,CAWSVLGGQPQHF,TGTGCCTGGAGTGTCCTAGGGGGTCAGCCCCAGCATTTT